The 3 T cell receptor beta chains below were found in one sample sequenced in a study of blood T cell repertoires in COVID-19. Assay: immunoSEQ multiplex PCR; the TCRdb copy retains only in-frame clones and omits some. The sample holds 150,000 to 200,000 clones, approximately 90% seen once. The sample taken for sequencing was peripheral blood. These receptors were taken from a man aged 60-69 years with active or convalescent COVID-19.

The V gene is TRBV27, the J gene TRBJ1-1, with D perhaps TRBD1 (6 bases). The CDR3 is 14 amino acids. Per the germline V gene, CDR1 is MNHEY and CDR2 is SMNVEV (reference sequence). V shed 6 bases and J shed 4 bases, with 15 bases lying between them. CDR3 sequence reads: CASSAGAWVTEAFF. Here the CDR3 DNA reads TGTGCCAGCAGCGCGGGGGCCTGGGTCACTGAAGCTTTCTTT.

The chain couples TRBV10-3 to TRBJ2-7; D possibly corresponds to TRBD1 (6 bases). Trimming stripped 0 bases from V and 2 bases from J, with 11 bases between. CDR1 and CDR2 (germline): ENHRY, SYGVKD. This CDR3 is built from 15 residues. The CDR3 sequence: CAISESQGNTYEQYF. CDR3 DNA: TGTGCCATCAGTGAGTCACAGGGAAATACCTACGAGCAGTACTTC.

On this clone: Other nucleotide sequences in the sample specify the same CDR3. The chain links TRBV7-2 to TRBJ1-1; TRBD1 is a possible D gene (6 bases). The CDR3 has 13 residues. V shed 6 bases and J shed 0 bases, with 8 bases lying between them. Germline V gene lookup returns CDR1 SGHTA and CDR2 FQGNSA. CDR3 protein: CASSRDMNTEAFF. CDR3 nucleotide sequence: TGTGCCAGCAGTCGGGACATGAACACTGAAGCTTTCTTT.